This TCR beta chain emerged from a study of CXCR3-negative and CXCR3-positive naive CD8 T cells. Study-wide context: About 135 million TRB reads in total, about 1.5 +/- 0.3 million per library. Study observations and caveats: Naive subsets had comparable surface CD5, so TRB CDR3 properties gauged TCR strength.

As concerns this clonotype: Its antigen is currently unknown.

Every CD8+ subset sample held around 300,000 flow-sorted cells, done in triplicate. Naive CD8+ T cells showed CD45RO-CCR7+CD27+CD95-. Libraries of TRB cDNA were made by 5' RACE and carried UMIs. With the 5' RACE reads reprocessed, TCRdb shows one record per CDR3 protein and no DNA. This table lists about 8,000 distinct CDR3 sequences. Material for sequencing was naive CXCR3- CD8+ T cells from blood. Subset in this sample: CD45RO-CCR7+CD27+CD95- naive CD8+ T cells lacking CXCR3 (TNR3-). The clonotype was recovered from a human donor in good health. Some clones in this sample may be carry-over from other donors' samples.

The CDR3 loop reads CASSSPSTGSLGDTEAFF. The chain combines TRBV7-8 with TRBJ1-1; TCRdb's D call of TRBD1 is untestable without DNA. Germline-derived CDR1 and CDR2 are SGHVS and FQNEAQ. This CDR3 is built from 18 residues.